This entry lists 17 T cell receptor beta chains sequenced from one sample in a study of T cell changes during pregnancy in multiple sclerosis. TCRdb keeps only in-frame clones here, not all; method: immunoSEQ multiplex PCR. The sample lists approximately 45,000 clones, about 85% occurring once. Sample: CD4+ T cells from peripheral blood mononuclear cells, taken before pregnancy. The source of these receptors is a female donor with multiple sclerosis, enrolled in a pregnancy study.

The genes are TRBV2 and TRBJ2-1, with D maybe TRBD2 (5 bases). The CDR3 has 13 residues. V was shortened by 7 bases and J by 3 bases, with 10 bases between the two germline ends. Germline CDR1 is SNHLY and CDR2 is FYNNEI. DNA for the CDR3: TGTGCCAGCAAAGTAGCGAGCTACAATGAGCAGTTCTTC. Translating gives CASKVASYNEQFF.

The genes are TRBV7-8 and TRBJ1-2; TRBD1 matches at 8 bases. The CDR3 extends over 16 amino acids. Germline V CDR1 and CDR2: SGHVS, FQNEAQ. V lost 5 bases to trimming and J lost 5 bases; unmatched junction nucleotides: 13. The CDR3 sequence: CASSQRRQGNRYGYTF. The CDR3 region has the DNA TGTGCCAGCAGCCAACGCCGACAGGGGAACCGTTATGGCTACACCTTC.

The genes are TRBV5-1 and TRBJ1-1; 7 bases map to TRBD1. CDR1 is SGHRS, CDR2 YFSETQ, per germline. CDR3 length: 15 residues. V shed 4 bases and J 1 base; nucleotides not matched to a gene: 7. CDR3 DNA sequence: TGCGCCAGCAGCCCGCGGGAGGGGGCGAACACTGAAGCTTTCTTT. It is translated as CASSPREGANTEAFF. The variable domain in full, with the rest retrieved from reference TRBV5-1 and TRBJ1-1, is KAGVTQTPRYLIKTRGQQVTLSCSPISGHRSVSWYQQTPGQGLQFLFEYFSETQRNKGNFPGRFSGRQFSNSRSEMNVSTLELGDSALYLCASSPREGANTEAFFGQGTRLTVV.

The CDR3 loop reads CASSLSREGKQFF. As DNA, the CDR3 is TGTGCCAGCAGCCTCTCCAGGGAGGGCAAGCAGTTCTTC. The genes are TRBV11-1 and TRBJ2-1; 7 bases align to TRBD2. This CDR3 has 13 amino acids. In germline, CDR1 is SGHAT, CDR2 FQDESV (reference sequence). Trimming removed 5 bases from V and 11 bases from J; junction bases left unmatched: 9.

V gene TRBV7-2 combines with J gene TRBJ2-3, with TRBD1 identical over 7 bases. Germline V lookup: CDR1 SGHTA, CDR2 FQGNSA. The V and J ends lost 3 bases and 4 bases, in that order; junction bases with no gene match: 4. This CDR3 has 14 amino acids. CDR3 sequence reads: CASSFRGKSDTQYF. In DNA form, the CDR3 reads TGTGCCAGCAGCTTCAGGGGGAAGTCAGATACGCAGTATTTT.

The sample holds a few counts of this clone. The chain uses TRBV9 and TRBJ2-7; 7 positions match TRBD2. Trimming took 7 bases from V and 4 from J; bases not matched to a gene: 11. The germline V gene encodes CDR1 SGDLS and CDR2 YYNGEE. CDR3 length: 14 residues. The CDR3: CASGSGVEEYEQYF. As DNA, the CDR3 is TGTGCCAGCGGGAGCGGGGTGGAGGAGTACGAGCAGTACTTC. The full variable domain, completed using reference TRBV9 and TRBJ2-7, is DSGVTQTPKHLITATGQRVTLRCSPRSGDLSVYWYQQSLDQGLQFLIQYYNGEERAKGNILERFSAQQFPDLHSELNLSSLELGDSALYFCASGSGVEEYEQYFGPGTRLTVT.

The rearrangement uses TRBV19 and TRBJ2-2; TRBD2 agrees at 8 bases. V lost 7 bases to trimming and J lost 5 bases; unmatched junction nucleotides: 6. Germline assignment: CDR1 LNHDA and CDR2 SQIVND (reference sequence). The CDR3 sequence is 14 residues long. DNA for the CDR3: TGTGCCAGTATCGAGCGGGAGACGACCGGGGAGCTGTTTTTT. It specifies CASIERETTGELFF. Supplemented by reference TRBV19 and TRBJ2-2, the full variable domain reads DGGITQSPKYLFRKEGQNVTLSCEQNLNHDAMYWYRQDPGQGLRLIYYSQIVNDFQKGDIAEGYSVSREKKESFPLTVTSAQKNPTAFYLCASIERETTGELFFGEGSRLTVL.

The rearrangement links TRBV28 to TRBJ1-2; unclear D gene. This CDR3 region has 12 residues. The ends were cut back, 4 bases at V and 7 bases at J, with 10 bases in the middle. In germline, CDR1 is MDHEN, CDR2 SYDVKM. The CDR3 spells CASSSPLSGYTF. The CDR3 DNA reads as TGTGCCAGCAGTTCCCCCCTGTCTGGCTACACCTTC.

The chain couples TRBV28 to TRBJ2-6; 7 positions agree with TRBD2. The CDR3 totals 15 residues. With 2 bases clipped from V and 4 bases from J, the junction kept 2 bases outside the gene matches. From germline, CDR1 is MDHEN and CDR2 SYDVKM. The CDR3 loop reads CASSLGRAGANVLTF. CDR3 nucleotide sequence: TGTGCCAGCAGTTTAGGGAGGGCGGGGGCCAACGTCCTGACTTTC.

This chain uses TRBV19 with TRBJ1-1; weak D call: TRBD1 (5 bases). Germline V gene sequence: CDR1 LNHDA, CDR2 SQIVND (reference sequence). Trimming cost V 7 bases and J 3 bases, with 15 bases left between them. This CDR3 has 14 amino acids. The CDR3 spells CASTVRQGYTEAFF. For the CDR3, the DNA is TGTGCCAGTACTGTCCGGCAGGGCTACACTGAAGCTTTCTTT. The full variable domain, rest sourced from reference TRBV19 and TRBJ1-1, is DGGITQSPKYLFRKEGQNVTLSCEQNLNHDAMYWYRQDPGQGLRLIYYSQIVNDFQKGDIAEGYSVSREKKESFPLTVTSAQKNPTAFYLCASTVRQGYTEAFFGQGTRLTVV.

The chain recombines TRBV30 with TRBJ1-5; TRBD1 is a possible D gene (5 bases). The CDR3 is 12 residues long. Germline CDR1 is GTSNPN and CDR2 is SVGIG (reference sequence). Trimming stripped 1 base from V and 4 bases from J, with 5 bases between. Here the CDR3 DNA reads TGTGCCTGGAGTGAGGGGAATCAGCCCCAGCATTTT. Its translation: CAWSEGNQPQHF.

The chain carries TRBV7-9 and TRBJ2-2; D not resolved. From germline, CDR1 is SEHNR and CDR2 FQNEAQ (reference sequence). This CDR3 comprises 12 residues. V shed 3 bases and J shed 4 bases, with 3 bases lying between them. As DNA, the CDR3 is TGTGCCAGCAGCTTCCTCACCGGGGAGCTGTTTTTT. Protein product: CASSFLTGELFF.

The genes are TRBV10-2 and TRBJ2-7, with a possible D match to TRBD1 (6 bases). The CDR3 has 12 residues. Germline V gene lookup returns CDR1 WSHSY and CDR2 SAAADI. V shed 7 bases and J shed 5 bases, with 12 bases lying between them. The CDR3 reads CASTRTANEQYF. The CDR3 DNA is TGCGCCAGCACTAGGACAGCTAACGAGCAGTACTTC.

The chain employs TRBV10-2 and TRBJ2-1; TRBD2 matches at 11 bases. V was clipped by 9 bases and J by 7 bases; unmatched bases: 8. This CDR3 spans 14 amino acids. Germline V gene sequence: CDR1 WSHSY, CDR2 SAAADI. This CDR3 is CASSSGTSGNEQFF. The CDR3 DNA follows: TGCGCCAGTTCTTCCGGGACTAGCGGTAATGAGCAGTTCTTC.

This clone was detected only once. V usage is TRBV9 and J usage is TRBJ2-5; TRBD2 agrees at 13 bases. V shed 0 bases, J shed 2 bases, and the junction held 10 bases outside the gene matches. This CDR3 comprises 19 residues. CDR1 and CDR2 (germline): SGDLS, YYNGEE. The CDR3 nucleotides read TGTGCCAGCAGCGTAGTGGGAACTAGCGGGGGGGCGGAACAAGAGACCCAGTACTTC. It yields the protein CASSVVGTSGGAEQETQYF.

The chain joins TRBV5-1 to TRBJ2-3; TRBD2 aligns across 10 bases. The CDR3 is 17 amino acids. Germline V gives CDR1 SGHRS, CDR2 YFSETQ. V lost 1 base to trimming and J lost 7 bases; unmatched junction nucleotides: 12. CDR3 in amino acids: CASSLRSPAGGVNTQYF. CDR3 DNA: TGCGCCAGCAGCTTGAGGTCGCCAGCGGGAGGGGTAAATACGCAGTATTTT.

The chain employs TRBV7-2 and TRBJ2-1; TRBD1 is a possible D gene (6 bases). V was cut by 2 bases and J by 8 bases, with 16 bases left in between. Germline-derived CDR1 and CDR2 are SGHTA and FQGNSA. The CDR3 is made up of 15 amino acids. The CDR3 here is CASSLQGLTGHEQFF. The CDR3 bases are TGTGCCAGCAGCTTACAGGGTCTTACAGGGCATGAGCAGTTCTTC.